This passage covers 20 T cell receptor beta chains from one sample sequenced in a study of molecular identifiers for immune sequencing clone quantification. Each CDR3 protein gets one entry after TCRdb re-called the PCR reads with MiXCR. The table lists fewer than 15,000 distinct CDR3 sequences, roughly 15% of them singletons. Sequenced material: naive CD8+ T cells from blood, with Jurkat cell RNA spiked in. Regarding subset: FACS-sorted CD8+CD4-CCR7+CD45RA+ naive T cells. The source of these receptors is a human donor in good health. Some libraries in this study had Jurkat cell RNA spiked in.

This clonotype qualifies as medium-sized. The chain is built from TRBV29-1 and TRBJ2-2, with 7 bases identical to TRBD1. This CDR3 is built from 13 residues. The V and J ends lost 5 bases and 9 bases, in that order; junction bases with no gene match: 9. Per the germline V gene, CDR1 is SQVTM and CDR2 is ANQGSEA. The CDR3 here is CSVYRQGRRELFF. CDR3 nucleotide sequence: TGCAGCGTTTACAGACAGGGTAGGCGGGAGCTGTTTTTT.

This clonotype is medium-sized. This chain uses TRBV4-3 with TRBJ2-3, with D perhaps matching TRBD2 (6 bases). V lost 4 bases and J 0 bases, leaving 14 bases between the germline ends. The CDR3 is 16 amino acids. Germline V gene sequence: CDR1 LGHNA, CDR2 YSLEER. DNA of the CDR3: TGCGCCAGCAGCCCGGGACCTAGCGCTAGCACAGATACGCAGTATTTT. Its translation: CASSPGPSASTDTQYF.

Relative to its sample, this clonotype is medium-sized (0.01 to 0.1%). The chain has TRBV30 and TRBJ2-5, with TRBD1 identical over 8 bases. Per germline, CDR1 GTSNPN and CDR2 SVGIG (reference sequence). V was clipped by 4 bases and J by 9 bases; unmatched bases: 10. The CDR3 has 13 amino acids. CDR3: CAWNTGQGQAQYF. The CDR3 DNA reads TGTGCCTGGAATACGGGGCAGGGACAGGCCCAGTACTTC.

This clonotype is classed as medium-sized (0.01 to 0.1%). The chain recombines TRBV27 with TRBJ2-7; D possibly corresponds to TRBD2 (7 bases). The length of the CDR3 is 15 residues. V gave up 2 bases and J gave up 1 base, with 12 bases separating them. Germline V CDR1 and CDR2: MNHEY, SMNVEV (reference sequence). CDR3 region: CASSLKGRGSYEQYF. CDR3 sequence (DNA): TGTGCCAGCAGTTTAAAGGGGAGGGGGTCCTACGAGCAGTACTTC.

This clonotype was seen more than once but under ten times. This chain uses TRBV5-5 with TRBJ1-5, with D hard to call. The CDR3 has 15 amino acids. CDR1 and CDR2 from the germline V gene are SGHKS and YYEKEE (reference sequence). V lost 0 bases and J lost 0, with 7 bases in between. Written as DNA, the CDR3 is TGTGCCAGCAGCTTGGTTGATCCTAGCAATCAGCCCCAGCATTTT. Its protein product is CASSLVDPSNQPQHF.

This clonotype is labeled medium-sized (0.01 to 0.1%). The chain has TRBV6-2 or TRBV6-3 and TRBJ1-1; no clear D. V shed 0 bases and J shed 1 base, with 6 bases lying between them. There are 14 residues in the CDR3. Germline V gene lookup returns CDR1 MNHEY and CDR2 SVGEGT. As DNA, the CDR3 is TGTGCCAGCAGTTACTCGAGAGCGAACACTGAAGCTTTCTTT. Translating it yields CASSYSRANTEAFF.

This clonotype was seen many times. This CDR3 reads CASMGDSYEQYF. CDR3 coding DNA: TGTGCCAGCATGGGGGATTCGTACGAGCAGTACTTC. The rearrangement joins TRBV14 to TRBJ2-7; D may match TRBD1 or TRBD2 (5 bases each). The length of the CDR3 is 12 residues. V lost 7 bases to trimming and J lost 4 bases, with 11 bases between them. The germline V gene has CDR1 SGHDN and CDR2 FVKESK.

In its sample, this clonotype is medium-sized. The chain employs TRBV5-4 and TRBJ2-3, with TRBD2 matching 13 bases. Germline V lookup: CDR1 SGHNT, CDR2 YYREEE (reference sequence). The CDR3 spans 19 residues. V trimming: 0 bases; J trimming: 0 bases; junction bases outside the gene matches: 7. The CDR3 DNA reads TGTGCCAGCAGCTTGGGACTAGCGGGAGGAATGATTAGCACAGATACGCAGTATTTT. Encoded protein: CASSLGLAGGMISTDTQYF.

This clonotype counts as medium-sized. V and J are TRBV20-1 and TRBJ1-5; D is uncertain. The CDR3 length is 15 residues. Trimming left V 6 bases short and J 6 bases short, with 21 bases between. Per germline, CDR1 DFQATT and CDR2 SNEGSKA (reference sequence). CDR3 residues: CSALVGSVVSQPQHF. CDR3 DNA: TGCAGTGCCCTTGTCGGGTCTGTGGTGAGTCAGCCCCAGCATTTT.

The chain has TRBV30 and TRBJ1-1; D is undetermined. Germline CDR1 reads GTSNPN; CDR2 reads SVGIG (reference sequence). The germline V and J ends were trimmed by 0 bases and 4 bases, with 9 bases remaining between them. This CDR3 has 13 amino acids. CDR3 residues: CAWSVLWGTEAFF. The CDR3 DNA reads TGTGCCTGGAGTGTATTGTGGGGCACTGAAGCTTTCTTT.

As to this clonotype: A much larger clone lies one base from this, so it may be a read error. J is TRBJ2-7 and V is TRBV6-5; D is unclear. Trimming pared 5 bases from V and 3 bases from J, leaving 20 bases between. Germline values: CDR1 MNHEY, CDR2 SVGAGI. The CDR3 loop spans 16 amino acids. The CDR3 coding sequence is TGTGCCAGCAGTGATCTCCCGGGCGTCAGTTTCTACGAGCAGTACTTC. It codes for CASSDLPGVSFYEQYF.

This chain links TRBV7-9 with TRBJ2-7; 12 nucleotides agree with TRBD2. The CDR3 is made up of 15 amino acids. V was clipped by 1 base and J by 3 bases; unmatched bases: 1. From germline, CDR1 is SEHNR and CDR2 FQNEAQ (reference sequence). The CDR3 region has the DNA TGTGCCAGCAGCTTAGTGACTAGCGGGAGCTACGAGCAGTACTTC. Its protein is CASSLVTSGSYEQYF.

Worth noting for this clonotype: With a much larger clone just one base away, this may be a read error. The J gene is TRBJ1-1, the V gene TRBV7-9; D is undetermined. The germline V gene encodes CDR1 SEHNR and CDR2 FQNEAQ (reference sequence). This CDR3 contains 15 residues. The CDR3 DNA sequence: TGTGCCGGCAGCCCAACTTTTAGGGAGGACACTGAAGCTTTCTTT. Translation gives CAGSPTFREDTEAFF. The full variable domain, rest sourced from reference TRBV7-9 and TRBJ1-1, is DTGVSQNPRHKITKRGQNVTFRCDPISEHNRLYWYRQTLGQGPEFLTYFQNEAQLEKSRLLSDRFSAERPKGSFSTLEIQRTEQGDSAMYLCAGSPTFREDTEAFFGQGTRLTVV.

In this sample, this clonotype is medium-sized. The chain has TRBV28 and TRBJ2-3, with TRBD1 matching over 7 bases. J lost 5 bases, V lost 10 bases, and 6 bases had no gene match. The CDR3 length is 12 residues. Germline lookup yields CDR1 MDHEN and CDR2 SYDVKM. CDR3 amino acids: CATRGQEDTQYF. CDR3 bases: TGTGCCACGAGGGGGCAGGAAGATACGCAGTATTTT. The variable domain in full, with the rest retrieved from reference TRBV28 and TRBJ2-3, is DVKVTQSSRYLVKRTGEKVFLECVQDMDHENMFWYRQDPGLGLRLIYFSYDVKMKEKGDIPEGYSVSREKKERFSLILESASTNQTSMYLCATRGQEDTQYFGPGTRLTVL.

This clonotype appeared many times. The genes are TRBV27 and TRBJ1-5; tentative D call: TRBD1 (5 bases). Germline CDR1 and CDR2: MNHEY and SMNVEV (reference sequence). V shed 5 bases and J shed 9 bases, with 23 bases lying between them. CDR3 length: 16 amino acids. CDR3 DNA sequence: TGTGCCAGCAGTGAGACAGTCGGGCTTTCCCTATGGCCCCAGCATTTT. Residues: CASSETVGLSLWPQHF.

This clonotype was detected ten times or more. The chain links TRBV5-5 to TRBJ1-5; the D is unclear. The V end lost 0 bases, the J end lost 10 bases, and 20 bases lay between the germline ends. Germline V gene lookup returns CDR1 SGHKS and CDR2 YYEKEE (reference sequence). CDR3 length equals 16 residues. CDR3 nucleotides: TGTGCCAGCAGCTTGGTATCCACTCCGTGGTTAGAACCCCAGCATTTT. Protein product: CASSLVSTPWLEPQHF.

This clonotype was seen ten or more times. V is TRBV5-5 and J is TRBJ1-5; D gene uncertain. Trimming removed 6 bases at V and 0 bases at J, with 10 bases between. The CDR3 runs to 14 residues. Germline V gene data show CDR1 as SGHKS and CDR2 as YYEKEE (reference sequence). This CDR3 reads CASIVIYSNQPQHF. The CDR3 DNA is TGTGCCAGCATCGTTATCTATAGCAATCAGCCCCAGCATTTT.

This clonotype was counted at least ten times. This CDR3 is CASPGPLAEITDTQYF. The CDR3 coding sequence is TGTGCCAGCCCAGGGCCGTTAGCGGAGATCACAGATACGCAGTATTTT. The rearrangement joins TRBV6-2 or TRBV6-3 to TRBJ2-3; D might be TRBD2 (6 bases). This CDR3 is built from 16 residues. Trimming removed 8 bases at V and 2 bases at J, with 20 bases between. Germline V lookup: CDR1 MNHEY, CDR2 SVGEGT.

With respect to this clonotype: A read error is possible here, since a much larger clone lies one base away. CDR3 in DNA: TGTGCCAGCAGAGTCGGGGGAGATGCGCAGTATTTT. This gives the protein CASRVGGDAQYF. This chain joins TRBV6-5 and TRBJ2-3; the D gene is possibly TRBD2 (6 bases). This CDR3 is built from 12 residues. Germline loops: CDR1 MNHEY, CDR2 SVGAGI.

This clonotype was detected many times. This chain connects TRBV11-2 to TRBJ2-7; TRBD1 agrees at 9 bases. CDR3 length: 14 residues. The junction had 5 bases not matched to a gene; V was cut back by 5 bases and J by 3 bases. CDR1 SGHAT and CDR2 FQNNGV come from the germline V gene. DNA for the CDR3: TGTGCCAGCAGCATGGGGACAGGGATCTACGAGCAGTACTTC. Its translation is CASSMGTGIYEQYF.